The subject of this entry is one T cell receptor (beta chain). The data stem from a study of human T cells and chemical hapten exposure. At the level of the study: Each patient's scalp received weekly diphenylcyclopropenone throughout the roughly 25-week study.

MiXCR, applied by TCRdb to the RACE reads, yields one record per CDR3 protein. The sample holds about 110,000 distinct CDR3 sequences; approximately 11% are singletons and the top ten take around 3.5%. Time point in this sample: patch test 1, 2 weeks after DPC sensitization. The treatment denotes: therapeutic diphenylcyclopropenone sensitization with weekly scalp DPC. Specimen: whole blood, collected in connection with sensitization to the hapten diphenylcyclopropenone (DPC). The clonotype originates from a woman in her 40s with alopecia areata. Some clones in this sample may be carry-over from other donors' samples.

The CDR3 nucleotides read TGTGCCAGCAGCTCAGGGCGGGCTAATCCAAATCAGGGTACGTTCTTC. It specifies CASSSGRANPNQGTFF. V and J are TRBV7-9 and TRBJ2-1; either TRBD1 or TRBD2 may supply D (5 bases each). V was trimmed by 4 bases and J by 15 bases, leaving 28 bases between them. This CDR3 contains 16 residues. Looked up from germline, CDR1 is SEHNR and CDR2 is FQNEAQ (reference sequence).